This is a list of T cell receptor beta chains from one sample in a study of response to subunit inactivated influenza vaccine. Each CDR3 protein gets one entry after TCRdb re-called the RT-PCR reads with MiXCR. The sample has approximately 230,000 distinct CDR3 sequences; 10% to 15% are singletons. This material consisted of non-naive T cells sorted from PBMCs, taken 14 to 15 days before vaccination. The receptor source for this set is a man aged 50-60 years who received an inactivated influenza vaccine. Both conserved end residues are part of each CDR3. The D gene is left open where the match is weak. Part of the rows lack a size; the others show once, few, many or a class for expanded clones.

>TRBV20-1|TRBJ2-3|many|TRBD2
CSARDRLAGGLSTDTQYF
TGCAGTGCTAGAGATCGACTAGCGGGGGGTCTCAGCACAGATACGCAGTATTTT
>TRBV20-1|TRBJ2-1|.|TRBD2
CSAREGTTNNEQFF
TGCAGTGCTAGGGAGGGGACTACCAACAATGAGCAGTTCTTC
>TRBV5-1|TRBJ1-1|many|.
CASSLSGMNTEAFF
TGCGCCAGCAGCTTGTCGGGGATGAACACTGAAGCTTTCTTT
>TRBV4-3|TRBJ2-1|.|.
CASSQEPMMKGNEQFF
TGCGCCAGCAGCCAAGAACCTATGATGAAGGGGAATGAGCAGTTCTTC
>TRBV20-1|TRBJ1-1|many|TRBD1
CSAQPGTANTEAFF
TGCAGTGCTCAGCCGGGGACAGCAAACACTGAAGCTTTCTTT
>TRBV10-3|TRBJ2-7|few|.
CAISGQASSNYEQYF
TGTGCCATCAGTGGACAGGCCTCGAGCAACTACGAGCAGTACTTC
>TRBV3-1|TRBJ2-4|.|.
CASSQVWGQAKNIQYF
TGTGCCAGCAGCCAAGTCTGGGGGCAGGCCAAAAACATTCAGTACTTC
>TRBV7-9|TRBJ1-1|.|TRBD1
CASSLFPRDRATEAFF
TGTGCCAGCAGCTTATTCCCTAGGGACAGGGCAACTGAAGCTTTCTTT
>TRBV4-2|TRBJ2-3|.|TRBD2
CASSQGPGLAGEGTQYF
TGTGCCAGCAGCCAAGGCCCGGGACTAGCGGGAGAAGGTACGCAGTATTTT
>TRBV6-5|TRBJ1-2|.|.
CASSYGTGHHTFNYGYTF
TGTGCCAGCAGTTACGGTACAGGGCATCATACATTTAACTATGGCTACACCTTC
>TRBV5-5|TRBJ2-7|many|.
CASSRPGTYEQYF
TGTGCCAGCAGCCGTCCCGGGACCTACGAGCAGTACTTC
>TRBV2|TRBJ2-1|.|TRBD2
CASSSGRQGLLKRDGNEQFF
TGTGCCAGCAGTAGCGGGAGGCAGGGGCTCCTCAAGCGGGACGGCAATGAGCAGTTCTTC
>TRBV15|TRBJ2-1|.|TRBD2
CATSRKGLAGDIEQFF
TGTGCCACCAGCAGAAAGGGACTAGCGGGAGATATTGAGCAGTTCTTC
>TRBV28|TRBJ2-2|.|TRBD1
CASSRSQGYGELFF
TGTGCCAGCAGTCGTTCACAGGGGTACGGGGAGCTGTTTTTT
>TRBV18|TRBJ2-3|.|.
CASSPRRGTDTQYF
TGTGCCAGCTCACCACGCAGGGGCACAGATACGCAGTATTTT
>TRBV5-1|TRBJ2-3|.|TRBD2
CASSISGGAAADTQYF
TGCGCCAGCAGCATTAGCGGGGGGGCCGCCGCAGATACGCAGTATTTT
>TRBV5-5|TRBJ2-5|.|.
CASSLSGVSQETQYF
TGTGCCAGCAGCCTCTCGGGGGTCTCCCAAGAGACCCAGTACTTC
>TRBV6-2/TRBV6-3|TRBJ2-5|.|.
CASSSMIRVPQETQYF
TGTGCCAGCAGTTCAATGATCAGGGTGCCCCAAGAGACCCAGTACTTC
>TRBV19|TRBJ2-1|many|.
CATGVYNEQFF
TGTGCCACGGGGGTATACAATGAGCAGTTCTTC
>TRBV3-1|TRBJ1-6|many|.
CASSPGTRNSPLHF
TGTGCCAGCAGCCCCGGGACCCGAAATTCACCCCTCCACTTT
>TRBV30|TRBJ1-1|few|.
CAWSVGAGLGTEAFF
TGTGCCTGGAGTGTTGGGGCAGGTTTGGGCACTGAAGCTTTCTTT
>TRBV7-3|TRBJ2-1|few|.
CASSPPGWAQNEQFF
TGTGCCAGCAGCCCGCCGGGTTGGGCCCAAAATGAGCAGTTCTTC
>TRBV13|TRBJ2-2|many|.
CASSWGPSGGELFF
TGTGCCAGCAGCTGGGGACCCTCAGGAGGGGAGCTGTTTTTT
>TRBV7-2|TRBJ2-7|many|.
CASSLTLAAVEQYF
TGTGCCAGCAGCTTGACCCTCGCCGCAGTCGAGCAGTACTTC
>TRBV5-1|TRBJ2-5|many|.
CASSLSPQGSETQYF
TGCGCCAGCAGCTTGTCCCCTCAGGGTTCAGAGACCCAGTACTTC
>TRBV12-3/TRBV12-4|TRBJ2-2|few|.
CASSRPLDGFIGELFF
TGTGCCAGCAGCCGCCCTCTTGATGGATTTATCGGGGAGCTGTTTTTT
>TRBV5-1|TRBJ2-2|many|TRBD1
CASSLVPSGTGSNTGELFF
TGCGCCAGCAGCTTGGTCCCCTCCGGGACAGGCTCGAACACCGGGGAGCTGTTTTTT
>TRBV4-3|TRBJ1-6|.|.
CASSQDHYNSPLHF
TGCGCCAGCAGCCAAGATCACTATAATTCACCCCTCCACTTT
>TRBV4-3|TRBJ2-1|.|.
CASSQDRRSGNEQFF
TGCGCCAGCAGCCAAGATCGCCGGTCGGGCAATGAGCAGTTCTTC
>TRBV4-2|TRBJ1-4|few|.
CASSQDNRKNEKLFF
TGTGCCAGCAGCCAAGACAACAGGAAGAATGAAAAACTGTTTTTT
>TRBV20-1|TRBJ2-3|few|TRBD2
CSASDAGGIDTQYF
TGCAGTGCTAGTGATGCGGGAGGAATAGATACGCAGTATTTT
>TRBV12-3/TRBV12-4|TRBJ2-5|.|.
CASSLLVEETQYF
TGTGCCAGCAGTCTGTTGGTCGAAGAGACCCAGTACTTC
>TRBV5-1|TRBJ1-1|few|.
CASSLNLNTEAFF
TGCGCCAGCAGCTTGAATTTGAACACTGAAGCTTTCTTT
>TRBV29-1|TRBJ1-2|few|.
CSVGGAEGYTF
TGCAGCGTTGGCGGGGCTGAGGGCTACACCTTC
>TRBV5-1|TRBJ2-1|.|.
CASSLQPGRSNNEQFF
TGCGCCAGCAGTTTGCAACCGGGCCGATCGAACAATGAGCAGTTCTTC
>TRBV20-1|TRBJ2-5|few|TRBD2
CSARIRGRYQETQYF
TGCAGTGCTAGAATCCGCGGGAGGTACCAAGAGACCCAGTACTTC
>TRBV7-3|TRBJ2-1|many|TRBD1
CASSRMTGGANEQFF
TGTGCCAGCAGCCGTATGACAGGGGGAGCGAATGAGCAGTTCTTC
>TRBV9|TRBJ2-6|few|.
CASSATGSGANVLTF
TGTGCCAGCAGCGCCACAGGATCTGGGGCCAACGTCCTGACTTTC
>TRBV20-1|TRBJ2-1|many|.
CSARDKSSYNEQFF
TGCAGTGCTAGAGATAAAAGCTCCTACAATGAGCAGTTCTTC
>TRBV20-1|TRBJ1-5|.|TRBD1
CCARDLGQGHGQPQHF
TGCTGTGCTAGAGACCTCGGACAGGGGCACGGTCAGCCCCAGCATTTT
>TRBV29-1|TRBJ2-2|.|.
CSATRRDTYTGELFF
TGCAGCGCCACAAGGCGAGACACTTACACCGGGGAGCTGTTTTTT
>TRBV28|TRBJ2-7|.|TRBD2
CASSPSSGREDEQYF
TGTGCCAGCAGTCCCTCTAGCGGGAGGGAGGACGAGCAGTACTTC
>TRBV6-2/TRBV6-3|TRBJ1-5|few|TRBD1
CASRYRTGNQPQHF
TGTGCCAGCAGATATCGGACAGGGAATCAGCCCCAGCATTTT
>TRBV6-2/TRBV6-3|TRBJ2-7|few|.
CASSYLSGLDTSYEQYF
TGTGCCAGCAGTTACCTTTCGGGACTCGATACCTCCTACGAGCAGTACTTC
>TRBV5-8|TRBJ1-2|.|.
CASSLQTGYGYTF
TGTGCCAGCAGCTTGCAGACAGGCTATGGCTACACCTTC
>TRBV10-3|TRBJ2-3|few|TRBD1
CAISDKDRDGGDTQYF
TGTGCCATCAGTGATAAGGACAGGGATGGTGGAGATACGCAGTATTTT
>TRBV10-3|TRBJ2-1|few|TRBD2
CAISGLAGGYNEQFF
TGTGCCATCAGTGGACTAGCGGGAGGGTACAATGAGCAGTTCTTC
>TRBV29-1|TRBJ2-7|few|.
CSVEASRRVGEQYF
TGCAGCGTTGAAGCCTCCCGCAGGGTCGGCGAGCAGTACTTC
>TRBV11-2|TRBJ2-3|many|TRBD1
CASSRSGTGGSDTQYF
TGTGCCAGCAGCCGTTCCGGGACAGGGGGCTCGGATACGCAGTATTTT
>TRBV7-2|TRBJ2-7|.|TRBD1
CASSSGHRGGEQYF
TGTGCCAGCAGCTCAGGACACAGGGGTGGGGAGCAGTACTTC
>TRBV2|TRBJ1-2|.|TRBD1
CASSEDRDYGYTF
TGTGCCAGCAGTGAGGACAGGGACTATGGCTACACCTTC